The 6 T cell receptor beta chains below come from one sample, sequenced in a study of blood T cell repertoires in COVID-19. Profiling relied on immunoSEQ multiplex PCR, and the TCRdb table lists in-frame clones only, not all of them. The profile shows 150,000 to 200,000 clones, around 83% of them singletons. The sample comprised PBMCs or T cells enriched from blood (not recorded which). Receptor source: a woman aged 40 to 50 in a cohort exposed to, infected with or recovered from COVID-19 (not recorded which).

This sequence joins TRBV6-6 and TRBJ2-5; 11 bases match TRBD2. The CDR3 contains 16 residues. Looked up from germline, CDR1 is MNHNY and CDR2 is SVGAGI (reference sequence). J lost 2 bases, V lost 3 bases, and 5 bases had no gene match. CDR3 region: CASSYEASGRQETQYF. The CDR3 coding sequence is TGTGCCAGCAGTTATGAGGCTAGCGGGAGGCAAGAGACCCAGTACTTC.

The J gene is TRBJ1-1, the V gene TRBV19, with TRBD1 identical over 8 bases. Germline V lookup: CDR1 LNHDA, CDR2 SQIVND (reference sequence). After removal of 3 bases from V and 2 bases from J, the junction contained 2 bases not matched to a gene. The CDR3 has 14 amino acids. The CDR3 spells CASSMTGANTEAFF. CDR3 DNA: TGTGCCAGTAGTATGACAGGGGCTAACACTGAAGCTTTCTTT.

The CDR3 bases are TGCGCCAGCAGCCAAAACCTGGGGGCGGCGCAGTATTTT. Translating gives CASSQNLGAAQYF. The rearrangement links TRBV4-1 to TRBJ2-3, with D possibly matching TRBD1 (6 bases). This CDR3 spans 13 amino acids. Germline loops: CDR1 MGHRA, CDR2 YSYEKL. Trimming removed 2 bases from V and 10 bases from J, with 13 bases in between.

This CDR3 reads CASSLQGQKNTEAFF. The DNA of the CDR3 is TGTGCCAGCAGCTTGCAAGGACAGAAGAACACTGAAGCTTTCTTT. V and J are TRBV5-5 and TRBJ1-1; D is perhaps TRBD1 (6 bases). V was clipped by 1 base and J by 1 base, with 11 bases between them. This CDR3 has 15 residues. The germline V gene has CDR1 SGHKS and CDR2 YYEKEE (reference sequence).

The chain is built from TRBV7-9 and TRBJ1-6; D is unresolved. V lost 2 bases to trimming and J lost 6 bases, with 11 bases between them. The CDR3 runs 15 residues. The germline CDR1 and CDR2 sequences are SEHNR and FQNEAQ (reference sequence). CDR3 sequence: CASSLRMMANSPLHF. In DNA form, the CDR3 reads TGTGCCAGCAGCTTAAGAATGATGGCTAATTCACCCCTCCACTTT.

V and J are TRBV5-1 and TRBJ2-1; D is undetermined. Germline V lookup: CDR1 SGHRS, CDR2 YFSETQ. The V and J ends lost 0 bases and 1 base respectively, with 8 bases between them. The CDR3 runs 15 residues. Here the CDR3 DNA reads TGCGCCAGCAGCTTGGCCCCCCCTTCCTACAATGAGCAGTTCTTC. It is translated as CASSLAPPSYNEQFF. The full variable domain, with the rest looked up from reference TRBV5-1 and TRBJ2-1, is KAGVTQTPRYLIKTRGQQVTLSCSPISGHRSVSWYQQTPGQGLQFLFEYFSETQRNKGNFPGRFSGRQFSNSRSEMNVSTLELGDSALYLCASSLAPPSYNEQFFGPGTRLTVL.